The 12 T cell receptor beta chains below come from one sample, sequenced in a study of TIL therapy for anti-PD-1-resistant metastatic lung cancer. The libraries were made with immunoSEQ v3. TCRdb keeps only in-frame clones here, not all; method: immunoSEQ multiplex PCR. The table lists under 70,000 clones, less than 75% of them singletons, with less than 2% in the top ten. Time point denoted: pre-treatment sample, taken before nivolumab and TIL therapy. This specimen consisted of blood, obtained at baseline. The receptors were gathered from a person between 25 and 80 years old with non-small cell lung cancer.

This sequence joins TRBV7-6 and TRBJ2-3, with 10 bases identical to TRBD2. The length of the CDR3 is 17 residues. The germline V gene encodes CDR1 SGHVS and CDR2 FNYEAQ. J gave up 4 bases and V 0 bases, and 7 bases lay outside the gene matches. CDR3 region: CASSLAGLAGAADTQYF. For the CDR3, the DNA is TGTGCCAGCAGCTTAGCAGGGCTAGCGGGAGCGGCAGATACGCAGTATTTT.

V usage is TRBV7-3 and J usage is TRBJ2-3, with D unclear. The V gene lost 2 bases and the J gene lost 2 bases, with 8 bases spanning the gap. Per the germline V gene, CDR1 is SGHTA and CDR2 is FQGTGA. The CDR3 spans 14 residues. CDR3 sequence (DNA): TGTGCCAGCAGCTTACTGGGCGACACAGATACGCAGTATTTT. Translation gives CASSLLGDTDTQYF.

The chain has TRBV14 and TRBJ1-2, with D perhaps TRBD1 (5 bases). V was shortened by 6 bases and J by 5 bases, with 16 bases between the two germline ends. The CDR3 consists of 14 residues. Looked up from germline, CDR1 is SGHDN and CDR2 is FVKESK. The CDR3 DNA is TGTGCCAGCAGAGATCCCGGGACGGCTTATGGCTACACCTTC. Translated: CASRDPGTAYGYTF.

DNA of the CDR3: TGCGCCAGCAGCCAAGATTTCGAGGGGGACAATGAGCAGTTCTTC. It codes for CASSQDFEGDNEQFF. The V and J genes are TRBV4-3 and TRBJ2-1, with a tentative D call TRBD1 (6 bases). The CDR3 is 15 amino acids. Germline V gene data show CDR1 as LGHNA and CDR2 as YSLEER. V lost 0 bases, J lost 5 bases, and 11 bases lay in between.

The rearrangement joins TRBV28 to TRBJ2-6, with D tentatively TRBD1 (5 bases). With 3 bases removed from V and 2 bases from J, the gap between germline ends came to 8 bases. There are 15 residues in the CDR3. CDR1 MDHEN and CDR2 SYDVKM come from the germline V gene. The DNA for the CDR3 is TGTGCCAGCAGTTTTGCCAGGGCTGGGGCCAACGTCCTGACTTTC. This codes for CASSFARAGANVLTF.

In its sample, this clone was seen a few times. V gene TRBV14 combines with J gene TRBJ1-1; no firm D call. The CDR3 contains 13 residues. Germline-derived CDR1 and CDR2 are SGHDN and FVKESK. The germline V and J ends were trimmed by 1 base and 4 bases, with 7 bases remaining between them. In nucleotides, the CDR3 is TGTGCCAGCAGCCAAGGTCTCGGCACTGAAGCTTTCTTT. Amino acids: CASSQGLGTEAFF.

This clone has just a few counts. The rearrangement links TRBV21-1 to TRBJ1-1. TRBV21-1 is an annotated pseudogene. The CDR3 sequence is 13 residues long. For the CDR3, the DNA is TGTGCCAGCAGCAAGAGTTTGAGCACTGAAGCTTTCTTT. Translating it yields CASSKSLSTEAFF.

This chain connects TRBV10-3 to TRBJ1-1, with D unresolved. CDR3 size: 14 residues. V was pared by 5 bases and J by 0 bases, with 10 bases between. Germline CDR1 is ENHRY and CDR2 is SYGVKD. CDR3 nucleotide sequence: TGTGCCATCAGTTTAACGGCCGTGAACACTGAAGCTTTCTTT. The encoded protein is CAISLTAVNTEAFF.

J is TRBJ2-7 and V is TRBV30; D might be TRBD1 (5 bases). The V gene lost 0 bases and the J gene lost 6 bases, with 21 bases spanning the gap. Germline values: CDR1 GTSNPN, CDR2 SVGIG (reference sequence). The CDR3 loop spans 16 amino acids. The CDR3 loop reads CAWSVGDSTYHSEQYF. The DNA of the CDR3 is TGTGCCTGGAGTGTAGGCGACAGCACCTACCACTCCGAGCAGTACTTC.

This rearrangement joins TRBV5-1 to TRBJ2-1; 11 bases line up with TRBD2. CDR3 length: 16 residues. In germline, CDR1 is SGHRS, CDR2 YFSETQ. The ends lost 1 base at V and 5 bases at J; junction bases unmatched: 5. The DNA of the CDR3 is TGCGCCAGCAGCTTGTTTAGCGGGGGGGCAAACAATGAGCAGTTCTTC. Translation: CASSLFSGGANNEQFF.

This chain connects TRBV15 to TRBJ2-1, with TRBD2 matching 9 bases. The CDR3 length is 18 residues. The ends lost 0 bases at V and 4 bases at J; junction bases unmatched: 10. CDR1 and CDR2 (germline): LNHNV, YYDKDF (reference sequence). The CDR3 coding sequence is TGTGCCACCAGCAGAGATAGGAGTAGCGGGAGTAAATACAATGAGCAGTTCTTC. Protein sequence: CATSRDRSSGSKYNEQFF.

The J gene is TRBJ2-7, the V gene TRBV10-2, with 7 positions matching TRBD1. The CDR3 extends over 12 amino acids. J lost 7 bases, V lost 4 bases, and 4 bases had no gene match. Germline CDR1 and CDR2: WSHSY and SAAADI. CDR3 protein: CASSGQGGEQYF. The CDR3 region has the DNA TGCGCCAGCAGTGGACAGGGTGGAGAGCAGTACTTC.